Listed below are T cell receptor beta chains from one sample, sequenced in a study of PD-1 blockade in classical Hodgkin lymphoma. The repertoire was sequenced with immunoSEQ multiplex PCR; TCRdb's copy has only in-frame clones and lacks some. In the table there are under 80,000 clones, about 93% of which are singletons. The sequenced sample was peripheral blood mononuclear cells (PBMCs). The receptors come from a human donor with classical Hodgkin lymphoma. Both conserved end residues are part of each CDR3. D genes are given only for firm matches. The size field is filled for only some rows; it gives once, few, many or a size class.

v_gene	d_gene	j_gene	abundance	CDR3nt	CDR3aa
TRBV7-9	NA	TRBJ1-1	NA	TGTGCCAGCAGGCCTGGACAACTGGGGGGCGCTGAAGCTTTCTTT	CASRPGQLGGAEAFF
TRBV5-1	TRBD1	TRBJ1-3	NA	TGCGCCAGCAGCTTGGAGGGGGCCACCTCTGGAAACACCATATATTTT	CASSLEGATSGNTIYF
TRBV6-5	TRBD1	TRBJ1-2	NA	TGTGCCAGCAGCAGGGGACAGGGGGCATACTATGGCTACACCTTC	CASSRGQGAYYGYTF
TRBV19	TRBD2	TRBJ2-7	NA	TGTGCCAGTACCCGTAGGGAGGGGTCCTACGAGCAGTACTTC	CASTRREGSYEQYF
TRBV18	TRBD1	TRBJ1-2	NA	TGTGCCAGCTCACCGGACAGGGACTATGGCTACACCTTC	CASSPDRDYGYTF
TRBV5-8	TRBD1	TRBJ1-6	NA	TGTGCCAGCAGCCGCCATGGACAGGTCCTCCACTTT	CASSRHGQVLHF
TRBV11-3	NA	TRBJ1-3	NA	TGTGCCAGCAGCTCCTCCGGGGTTCCGGGAAACACCATATATTTT	CASSSSGVPGNTIYF
TRBV7-9	TRBD1	TRBJ2-3	NA	TGTGCCAGCAGCGACAGGGGGTTGGTGGATACGCAGTATTTT	CASSDRGLVDTQYF
TRBV18	NA	TRBJ2-7	NA	TGTGCCAGCTCATACAGCCAGGACTACGAGCAGTACTTC	CASSYSQDYEQYF
TRBV4-1	NA	TRBJ1-5	NA	TGCGCCAGCAGCCAAGGGGCTGGACTCAATCAGCCCCAGCATTTT	CASSQGAGLNQPQHF
TRBV27	NA	TRBJ1-5	NA	TGTGCCAGCAGTTTCAAGGGCCGGGTCCGGGACAGCAATCAGCCCCAGCATTTT	CASSFKGRVRDSNQPQHF
TRBV6-6	NA	TRBJ1-5	NA	TGTGCCAGCAGTTACGCCCTCAGCCCCCCGACGCCCCAGCATTTT	CASSYALSPPTPQHF
TRBV5-1	NA	TRBJ1-2	NA	TGCGCCAGCAGCCCGGGACTTAACTATGGCTACACCTTC	CASSPGLNYGYTF
TRBV4-1	NA	TRBJ2-5	NA	TGCGCCAGCGGGGACGTAGGGGGGGAGACCCAGTACTTC	CASGDVGGETQYF
TRBV18	NA	TRBJ2-3	NA	TGTGCCAGCTCACCGAGGTTAACAGACACAGATACGCAGTATTTT	CASSPRLTDTDTQYF
TRBV27	NA	TRBJ1-2	NA	TGTGCCAGCAGTCCCTCGGGGTACTATGGCTACACCTTC	CASSPSGYYGYTF
TRBV28	TRBD1	TRBJ1-2	few	TGTGCCAGCAGTCTCGGGACAGTGGACTACACCTTC	CASSLGTVDYTF
TRBV5-1	NA	TRBJ1-1	NA	TGCGCCAGCAGCCGAGACAGGAACACTGAAGCTTTCTTT	CASSRDRNTEAFF
TRBV12-5	NA	TRBJ2-2	NA	TGTGCTAGTGGTTTGTCATCAGGATCGAACACCGGGGAGCTGTTTTTT	CASGLSSGSNTGELFF